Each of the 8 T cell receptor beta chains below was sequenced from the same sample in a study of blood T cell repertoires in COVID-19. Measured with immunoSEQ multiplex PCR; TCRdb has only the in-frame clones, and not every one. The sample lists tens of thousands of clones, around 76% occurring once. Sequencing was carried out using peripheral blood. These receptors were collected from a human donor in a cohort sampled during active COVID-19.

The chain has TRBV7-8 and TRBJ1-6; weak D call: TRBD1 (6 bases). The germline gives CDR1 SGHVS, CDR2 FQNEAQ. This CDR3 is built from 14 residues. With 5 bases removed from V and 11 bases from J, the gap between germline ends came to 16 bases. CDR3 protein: CASSPRDKETPLHF. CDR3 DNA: TGTGCCAGCAGCCCCCGGGACAAGGAGACACCCCTCCACTTT.

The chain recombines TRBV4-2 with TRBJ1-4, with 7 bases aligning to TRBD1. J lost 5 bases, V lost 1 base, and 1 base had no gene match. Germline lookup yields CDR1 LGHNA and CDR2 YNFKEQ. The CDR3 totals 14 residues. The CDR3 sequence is CASSQGTGNEKLFF. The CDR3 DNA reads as TGTGCCAGCAGCCAAGGGACAGGAAATGAAAAACTGTTTTTT.

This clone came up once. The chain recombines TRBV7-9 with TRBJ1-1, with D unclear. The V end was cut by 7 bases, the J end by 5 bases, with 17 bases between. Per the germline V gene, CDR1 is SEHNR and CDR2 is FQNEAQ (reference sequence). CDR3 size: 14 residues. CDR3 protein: CASTLGGPVTEAFF. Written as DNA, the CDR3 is TGTGCCAGCACCCTAGGCGGTCCGGTGACTGAAGCTTTCTTT.

The CDR3 reads CASSLGATSGTETQYF. Written as DNA, the CDR3 is TGTGCCAGCAGCTTAGGGGCGACTAGCGGCACCGAGACCCAGTACTTC. This chain connects TRBV7-9 to TRBJ2-5, with TRBD2 matching over 9 bases. Germline V gene data show CDR1 as SEHNR and CDR2 as FQNEAQ (reference sequence). CDR3 length: 16 amino acids. V lost 1 base to trimming and J lost 5 bases; unmatched junction nucleotides: 8.

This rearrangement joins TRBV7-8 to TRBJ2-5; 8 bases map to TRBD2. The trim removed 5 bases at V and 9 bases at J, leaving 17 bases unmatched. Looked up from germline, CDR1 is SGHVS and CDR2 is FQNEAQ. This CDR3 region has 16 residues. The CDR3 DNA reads TGTGCCAGCAGCCCCCCCGCGCCGAGCGGGGGAGCCTCCCAGTACTTC. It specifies CASSPPAPSGGASQYF. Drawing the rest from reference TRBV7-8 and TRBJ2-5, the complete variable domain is GAGVSQSPRYKVAKRGQDVALRCDPISGHVSLFWYQQALGQGPEFLTYFQNEAQLDKSGLPSDRFFAERPEGSVSTLKIQRTQQEDSAVYLCASSPPAPSGGASQYFGPGTRLLVL.

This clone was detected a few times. The CDR3 loop reads CASSLPRDRGDTEAFF. CDR3 in DNA: TGTGCCAGCAGCTTGCCCCGCGACAGGGGTGACACTGAAGCTTTCTTT. J is TRBJ1-1 and V is TRBV7-2; TRBD1 matches at 8 bases. The length of the CDR3 is 16 residues. The V gene's germline CDR1 is SGHTA and CDR2 FQGNSA. J was trimmed by 3 bases and V by 3 bases; bases with no gene match: 9. Full variable domain (outside the CDR3, taken from reference TRBV7-2 and TRBJ1-1): GAGVSQSPSNKVTEKGKDVELRCDPISGHTALYWYRQSLGQGLEFLIYFQGNSAPDKSGLPSDRFSAERTGGSVSTLTIQRTQQEDSAVYLCASSLPRDRGDTEAFFGQGTRLTVV.

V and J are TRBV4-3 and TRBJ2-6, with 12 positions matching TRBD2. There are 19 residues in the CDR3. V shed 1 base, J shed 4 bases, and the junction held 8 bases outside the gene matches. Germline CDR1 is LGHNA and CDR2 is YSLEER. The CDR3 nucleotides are TGCGCCAGCAGCCAAGCACTAGCGGGGGGCCCCAGCGGGGCCAACGTCCTGACTTTC. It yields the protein CASSQALAGGPSGANVLTF.

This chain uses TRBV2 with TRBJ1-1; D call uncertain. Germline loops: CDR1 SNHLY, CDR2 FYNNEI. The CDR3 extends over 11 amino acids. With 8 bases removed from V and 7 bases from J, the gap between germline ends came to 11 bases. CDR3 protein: CASGEVFEAFF. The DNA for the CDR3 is TGTGCCAGCGGGGAGGTTTTTGAAGCTTTCTTT.